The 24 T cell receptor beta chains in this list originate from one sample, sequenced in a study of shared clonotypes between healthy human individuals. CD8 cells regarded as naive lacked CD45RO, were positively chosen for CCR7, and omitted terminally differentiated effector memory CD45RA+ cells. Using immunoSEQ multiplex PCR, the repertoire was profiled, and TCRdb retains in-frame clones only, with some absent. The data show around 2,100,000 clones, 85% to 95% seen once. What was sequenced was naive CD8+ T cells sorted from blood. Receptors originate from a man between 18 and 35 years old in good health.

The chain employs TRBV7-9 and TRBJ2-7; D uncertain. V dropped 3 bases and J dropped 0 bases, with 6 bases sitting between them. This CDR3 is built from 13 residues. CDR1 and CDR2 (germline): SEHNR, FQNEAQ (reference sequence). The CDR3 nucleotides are TGTGCCAGCAGCTTGTACCTCTCCTACGAGCAGTACTTC. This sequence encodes CASSLYLSYEQYF.

CDR3 sequence (DNA): TGCGCCAGCAGCTCCGGGACCCGGCGGAATGAGCAGTTCTTC. Encoded protein: CASSSGTRRNEQFF. J is TRBJ2-1 and V is TRBV5-1; the D call may be TRBD1 or TRBD2 (5 bases each). CDR1 is SGHRS and CDR2 is YFSETQ in the germline V gene. The V and J ends lost 3 bases and 7 bases respectively, with 14 bases between them. This CDR3 contains 14 residues.

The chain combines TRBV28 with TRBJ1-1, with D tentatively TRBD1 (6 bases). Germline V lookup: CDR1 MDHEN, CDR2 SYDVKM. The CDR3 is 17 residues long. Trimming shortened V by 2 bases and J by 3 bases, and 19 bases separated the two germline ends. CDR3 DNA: TGTGCCAGCAGTTTACTAGGGGGGGCCTATGGGGACACTGAAGCTTTCTTT. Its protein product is CASSLLGGAYGDTEAFF.

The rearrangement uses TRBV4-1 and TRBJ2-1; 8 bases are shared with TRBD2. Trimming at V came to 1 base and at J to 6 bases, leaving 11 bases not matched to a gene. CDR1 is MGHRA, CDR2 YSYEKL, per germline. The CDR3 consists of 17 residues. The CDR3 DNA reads TGCGCCAGCAGCCAAGCTGTCGGGACTAGGGATTCCAATGAGCAGTTCTTC. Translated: CASSQAVGTRDSNEQFF.

The CDR3 region is CSVKDLNTGELFF. In DNA form, the CDR3 reads TGCAGCGTTAAGGATCTAAACACCGGGGAGCTGTTTTTT. V gene TRBV29-1 combines with J gene TRBJ2-2; D remains unclear. This CDR3 region has 13 residues. Trimming stripped 5 bases from V and 2 bases from J, with 9 bases between. Germline V gene sequence: CDR1 SQVTM, CDR2 ANQGSEA.

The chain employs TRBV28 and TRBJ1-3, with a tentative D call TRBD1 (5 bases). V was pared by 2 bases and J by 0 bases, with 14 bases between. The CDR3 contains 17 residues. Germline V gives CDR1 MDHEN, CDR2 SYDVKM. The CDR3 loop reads CASSLVDGGSSGNTIYF. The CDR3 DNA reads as TGTGCCAGCAGTTTAGTAGACGGGGGGAGCTCTGGAAACACCATATATTTT.

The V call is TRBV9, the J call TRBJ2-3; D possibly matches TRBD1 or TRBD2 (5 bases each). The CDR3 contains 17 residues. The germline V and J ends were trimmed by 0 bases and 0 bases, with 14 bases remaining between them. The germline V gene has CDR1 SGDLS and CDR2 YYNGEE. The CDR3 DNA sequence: TGTGCCAGCAGCGTAGGAGTTGGGACGGTCAGCACAGATACGCAGTATTTT. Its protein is CASSVGVGTVSTDTQYF.

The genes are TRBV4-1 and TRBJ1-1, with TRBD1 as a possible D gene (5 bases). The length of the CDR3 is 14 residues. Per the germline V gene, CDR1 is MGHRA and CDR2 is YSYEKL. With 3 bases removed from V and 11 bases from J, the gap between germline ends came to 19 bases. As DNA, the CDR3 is TGCGCCAGCAGCCACGCAGAGGGCAGGGTCGAGGCTTTCTTT. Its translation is CASSHAEGRVEAFF.

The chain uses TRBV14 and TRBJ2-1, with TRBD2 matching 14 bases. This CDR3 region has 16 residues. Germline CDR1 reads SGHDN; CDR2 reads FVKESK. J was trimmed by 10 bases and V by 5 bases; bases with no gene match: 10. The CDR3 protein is CASSFRTSGRWGEQFF. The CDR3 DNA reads TGTGCCAGCAGCTTCCGGACTAGCGGGAGGTGGGGCGAGCAGTTCTTC.

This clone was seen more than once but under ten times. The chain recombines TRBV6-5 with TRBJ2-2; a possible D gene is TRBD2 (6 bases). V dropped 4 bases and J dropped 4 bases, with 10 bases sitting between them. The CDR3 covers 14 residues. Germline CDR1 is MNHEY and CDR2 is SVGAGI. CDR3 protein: CASSSGTFTGELFF. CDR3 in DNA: TGTGCCAGCAGTTCCGGGACTTTCACCGGGGAGCTGTTTTTT.

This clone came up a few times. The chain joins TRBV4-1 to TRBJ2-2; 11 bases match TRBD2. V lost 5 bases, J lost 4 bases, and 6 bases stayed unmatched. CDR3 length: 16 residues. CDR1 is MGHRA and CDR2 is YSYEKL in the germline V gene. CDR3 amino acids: CASSGETSGATGELFF. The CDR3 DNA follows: TGCGCCAGCAGCGGGGAGACTAGCGGGGCCACCGGGGAGCTGTTTTTT.

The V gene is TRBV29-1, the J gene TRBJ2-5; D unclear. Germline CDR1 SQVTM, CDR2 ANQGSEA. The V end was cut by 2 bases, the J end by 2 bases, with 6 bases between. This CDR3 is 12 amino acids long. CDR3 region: CSVETEQETQYF. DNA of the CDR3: TGCAGCGTTGAAACGGAACAAGAGACCCAGTACTTC.

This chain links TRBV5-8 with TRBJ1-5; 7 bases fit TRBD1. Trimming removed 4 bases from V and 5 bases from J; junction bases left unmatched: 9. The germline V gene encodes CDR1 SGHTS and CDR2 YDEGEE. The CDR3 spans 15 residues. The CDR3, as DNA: TGTGCCAGCAGCCCCGGGACAGTTGGGCATCAGCCCCAGCATTTT. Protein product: CASSPGTVGHQPQHF.

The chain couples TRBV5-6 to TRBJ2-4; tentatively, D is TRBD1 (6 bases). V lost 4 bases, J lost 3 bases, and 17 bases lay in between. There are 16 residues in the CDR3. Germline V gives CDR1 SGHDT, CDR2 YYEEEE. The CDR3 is CASSPQGFGLKNIQYF. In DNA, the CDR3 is TGTGCCAGCAGCCCACAGGGTTTTGGTCTCAAAAACATTCAGTACTTC.

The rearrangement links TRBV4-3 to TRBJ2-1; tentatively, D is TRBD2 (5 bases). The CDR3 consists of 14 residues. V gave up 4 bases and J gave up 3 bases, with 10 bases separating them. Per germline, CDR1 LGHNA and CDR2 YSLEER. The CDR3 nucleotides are TGCGCCAGCAGCCCTACTAGAAGCTACAATGAGCAGTTCTTC. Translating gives CASSPTRSYNEQFF.

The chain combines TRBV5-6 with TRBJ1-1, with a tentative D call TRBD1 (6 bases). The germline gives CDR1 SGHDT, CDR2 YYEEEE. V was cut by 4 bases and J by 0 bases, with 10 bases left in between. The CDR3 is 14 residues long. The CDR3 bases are TGTGCCAGCAGCAACCAGGGGTTGAACACTGAAGCTTTCTTT. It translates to CASSNQGLNTEAFF.

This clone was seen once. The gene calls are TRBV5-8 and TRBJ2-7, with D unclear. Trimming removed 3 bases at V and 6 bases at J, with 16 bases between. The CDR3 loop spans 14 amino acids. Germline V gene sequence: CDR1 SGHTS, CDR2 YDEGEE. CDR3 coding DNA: TGTGCCAGCAGCTGGAGCCTTACCCCTCGCGAGCAGTACTTC. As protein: CASSWSLTPREQYF.

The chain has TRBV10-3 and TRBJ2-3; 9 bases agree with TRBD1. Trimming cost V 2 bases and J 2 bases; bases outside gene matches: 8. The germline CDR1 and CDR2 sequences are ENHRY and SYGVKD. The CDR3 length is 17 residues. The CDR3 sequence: CAISEPGTGRDTDTQYF. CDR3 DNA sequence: TGTGCCATCAGTGAGCCCGGGACAGGGAGGGACACAGATACGCAGTATTTT.

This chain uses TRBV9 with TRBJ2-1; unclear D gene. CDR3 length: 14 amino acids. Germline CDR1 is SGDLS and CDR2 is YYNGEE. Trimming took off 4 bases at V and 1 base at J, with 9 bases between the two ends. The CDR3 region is CASSIDVSYNEQFF. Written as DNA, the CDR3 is TGTGCCAGCAGCATTGACGTATCCTACAATGAGCAGTTCTTC.

CDR3 region: CASSYSGGVMNTEAFF. Written as DNA, the CDR3 is TGTGCCAGCAGTTACTCGGGAGGGGTAATGAACACTGAAGCTTTCTTT. The chain is built from TRBV6-6 and TRBJ1-1, with TRBD1 as a possible D gene (5 bases). Germline CDR1 reads MNHNY; CDR2 reads SVGAGI (reference sequence). The V and J ends lost 0 bases and 0 bases respectively, with 11 bases between them. The CDR3 has 16 amino acids.

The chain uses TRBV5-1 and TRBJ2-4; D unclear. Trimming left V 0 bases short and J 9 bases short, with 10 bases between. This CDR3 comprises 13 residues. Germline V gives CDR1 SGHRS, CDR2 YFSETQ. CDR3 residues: CASSLDPQGIQYF. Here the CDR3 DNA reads TGCGCCAGCAGCTTGGATCCCCAAGGCATTCAGTACTTC.

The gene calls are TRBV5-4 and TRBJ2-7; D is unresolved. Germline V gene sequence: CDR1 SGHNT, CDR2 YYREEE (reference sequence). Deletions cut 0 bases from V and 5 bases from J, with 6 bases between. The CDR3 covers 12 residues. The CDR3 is CASSLVTDEQYF. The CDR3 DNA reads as TGTGCCAGCAGCTTGGTGACCGACGAGCAGTACTTC.

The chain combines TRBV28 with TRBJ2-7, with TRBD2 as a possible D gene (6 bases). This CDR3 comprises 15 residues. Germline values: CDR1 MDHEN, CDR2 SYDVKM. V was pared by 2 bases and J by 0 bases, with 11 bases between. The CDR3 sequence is CASSLSRGSSYEQYF. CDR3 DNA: TGTGCCAGCAGTTTAAGTCGGGGGAGCTCCTACGAGCAGTACTTC.

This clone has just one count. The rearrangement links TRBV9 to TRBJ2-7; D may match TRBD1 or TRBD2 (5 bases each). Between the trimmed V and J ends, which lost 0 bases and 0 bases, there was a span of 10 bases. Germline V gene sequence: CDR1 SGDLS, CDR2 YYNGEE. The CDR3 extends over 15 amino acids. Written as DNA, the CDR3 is TGTGCCAGCAGCGTAGCGGGGCAGACCTCCTACGAGCAGTACTTC. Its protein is CASSVAGQTSYEQYF.